This paragraph reports one TCR beta chain. The antigen remains undetermined. Other DNA sequences in this specimen translate into the identical CDR3. This sample is drawn from a study of Ad26.COV2.S vaccination and SARS-CoV-2 variants. Overall study: Donor got 5x10^10 or 1x10^11 viral particles of Ad26.COV2.S.

Repertoires were generated with immunoSEQ multiplex PCR, while TCRdb's copy carries only in-frame clones and drops some. Of 290,000 or so clones listed, more than 75% are singletons. Germline CDR1 reads SGHDN; CDR2 reads FVKESK. V shed 3 bases and J 0 bases; nucleotides not matched to a gene: 1. The CDR3 sequence is 14 residues long. Study-level points and caveats: Overall T cell responses may have been underestimated by the analyses of TCR breadth and depth. Whether participants received vaccine or placebo, their non-spike TCR breadth was similar.

As for treatment: 15 to 20 received Ad26.COV2.S at low or high dose, single or two shots; five or six received placebo; per-sample allocation not given. The study sampled participants on day 63 after the first vaccine or placebo injection. This sequence was found in a person between 18 and 65 years old who received the Ad26.COV2.S COVID-19 vaccine or a placebo. Sequencing used peripheral blood, obtained in a trial of Ad26.COV2.S vaccine versus placebo. The chain has TRBV14 and TRBJ1-1; TRBD1 agrees at 7 bases. The CDR3 bases are TGTGCCAGCAGCCAGGGACAGCTGAACACTGAAGCTTTCTTT. Protein product: CASSQGQLNTEAFF.